The sequence of this TCR beta chain was determined in a study of beta chain features in type 1 diabetes (dated 2018 in TCRdb). At the level of the whole study: Patients and healthy donors did not differ in mean age, gender distribution, total cell number or subset yield. A total of approximately 100 million sorted cells were examined across all samples, and the number of cells per subset was strongly correlated with RNA yield. In the study, TCRB repertoires of sorted circulating CD4+ T cell subsets from recently diagnosed type 1 diabetes patients were compared with those of matched healthy donors. Naive and central memory subsets were obtained from all 30 or so donors, but regulatory and stem cell-like memory subsets were isolated from only 8 patients and roughly 8 healthy donors.

This clone has a handful of counts. Its antigen has not been determined. Nothing much larger sits one base from this clone, and base qualities are not available. Here is what the overall study found, with its caveats: Sequencing cDNA rather than genomic DNA could over-represent highly expressing activated cells, although activation and CD3 levels did not differ between groups. PCR might favor shorter templates, but patient and control samples were amplified and corrected together, so any skew would affect both groups equally. At VDJ recombination sites, type 1 diabetes patients had fewer insertions and more deleted nucleotides, which implies abnormalities in thymic rearrangement. Only small numbers of individuals were included in the HLA sub-analyses, which left unresolved whether HLA type had any influence on TCRB rearrangement. Naive, central memory and regulatory TCRB repertoires appeared to be more alike among patients than among healthy donors. In all four CD4+ subsets, TCRB CDR3 length was moderately but significantly shorter in type 1 diabetes patients.

Each donor gave one peripheral blood draw, approximately 120 mL on average, collected into heparinised tubes. A BD FACSAria II was used to sort naive, central memory, regulatory and stem cell-like memory CD4+ T cells with a panel that included CD45RO, CCR7, CD25, CD127, CD95 and CD27. All sorted populations exceeded 95% purity. PBMCs were separated immediately by Lymphoprep density gradient centrifugation and were stained directly, without being cultured. So that batch effects would be minimized, each experiment stained and sorted samples in pairs, pairing one healthy donor with one patient. V is reduced by 7 bases and J by 2 bases, leaving a spacing of 8 bases between them. Via the germline V gene (reference sequence), CDR1 is SEHNR and CDR2 FQNEAQ. There are 12 amino acids in the CDR3, from cysteine to phenylalanine inclusive. Only the CDR3 portion is preserved as DNA: 36 bases, with reading frame beginning at the first base.

All of the isolated RNA was reverse transcribed with the High Capacity cDNA Reverse Transcription Kit, so expressed TCRB transcripts were sequenced. Deep immunoSEQ sequencing was performed on naive, central memory and regulatory T cell samples, with an average of roughly 3.5 million total reads per sample. Sorted cells were lysed in RLT buffer and RNA was extracted with DNase-treated RNeasy Micro or Mini kits, depending on cell number. Each cell subset was processed separately to prevent cross-contamination, with patient and healthy donor samples processed together. The immunoSEQ multiplex PCR was used to amplify TCRB sequences from cDNA, yielding 87-bp fragments that span the CDR3 region. Sequencing of the amplicons was done on the Illumina HiSeq platform. In the authors' own workflow: Synthetic template baselines were used to correct PCR bias computationally, reads within Hamming distance 2 were collapsed, and singletons that could not be merged were discarded. Reads were aligned against IMGT to assign V, D and J genes, CDR3 length and insertions or deletions at six rearrangement sites. Within each subset, clonotype counts were normalized to sorted cell number, after which true diversity and Gini coefficients were computed with the tcR R package. The overlap coefficient, calculated on TCRB nucleotide sequences, was used to quantify repertoire sharing. Out-of-frame TCRB sequences from naive cells were analyzed as a proxy for the pre-selection repertoire. As stored in TCRdb, this immuneACCESS dataset retains in-frame rearrangements with V and J assigned. A fraction of the clones does not appear; measured against another copy, unresolved V genes explain less than half of the discrepancy, and the remainder lacks a known reason. V, J and clone size were drawn from that table, and D and trimming were deduced from the DNA. Here the sample has fewer than 500,000 clones; over 11% occur a single time. The ten largest clones take up roughly 0.035% of the sample.

Source material: naive CD4+ T cells from blood. Sample cell subset or site, as interpreted from the label and publication: true naive CD4+ T cells. Recombination joined TRBV7-9 with TRBJ1-2; TRBD1 might be the D gene, on 5 matching bases. The TCR was taken from a man aged 25 to 40 in good health. CDR3 region: CASNRGNYGYTF. In nucleotide form, the sequence is TGTGCCAGCAATAGGGGAAACTATGGCTACACCTTC.